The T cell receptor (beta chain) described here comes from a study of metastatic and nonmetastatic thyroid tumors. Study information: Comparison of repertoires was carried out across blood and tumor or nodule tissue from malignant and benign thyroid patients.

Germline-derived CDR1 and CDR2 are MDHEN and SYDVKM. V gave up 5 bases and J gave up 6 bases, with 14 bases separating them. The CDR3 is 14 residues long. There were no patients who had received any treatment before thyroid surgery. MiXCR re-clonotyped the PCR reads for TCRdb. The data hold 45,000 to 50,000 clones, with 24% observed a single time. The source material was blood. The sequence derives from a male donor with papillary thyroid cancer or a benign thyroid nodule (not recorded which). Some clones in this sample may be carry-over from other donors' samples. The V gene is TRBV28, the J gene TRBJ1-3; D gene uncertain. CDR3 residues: CASSTDPLENTIYF. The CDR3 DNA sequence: TGTGCCAGCAGTACTGACCCCTTGGAAAACACCATATATTTT.